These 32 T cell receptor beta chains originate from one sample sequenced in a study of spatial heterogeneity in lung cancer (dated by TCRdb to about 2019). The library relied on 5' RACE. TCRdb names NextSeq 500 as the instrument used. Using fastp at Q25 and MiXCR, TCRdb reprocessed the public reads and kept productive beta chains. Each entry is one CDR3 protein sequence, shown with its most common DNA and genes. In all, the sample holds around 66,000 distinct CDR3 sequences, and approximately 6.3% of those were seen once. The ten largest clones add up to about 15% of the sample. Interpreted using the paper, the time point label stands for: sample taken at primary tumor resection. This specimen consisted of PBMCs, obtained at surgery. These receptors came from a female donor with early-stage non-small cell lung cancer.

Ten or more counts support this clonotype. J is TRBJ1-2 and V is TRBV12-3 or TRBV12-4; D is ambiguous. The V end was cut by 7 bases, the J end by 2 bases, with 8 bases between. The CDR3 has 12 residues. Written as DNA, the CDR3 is TGTGCCAGCAAGGTTTCAAACTATGGCTACACCTTC. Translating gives CASKVSNYGYTF.

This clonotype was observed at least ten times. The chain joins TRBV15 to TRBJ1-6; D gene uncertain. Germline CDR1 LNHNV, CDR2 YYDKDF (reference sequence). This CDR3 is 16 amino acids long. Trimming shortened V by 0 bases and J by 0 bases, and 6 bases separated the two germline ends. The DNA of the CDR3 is TGTGCCACCAGCAGAGACGGGAGCTCCTATAATTCACCCCTCCACTTT. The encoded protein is CATSRDGSSYNSPLHF.

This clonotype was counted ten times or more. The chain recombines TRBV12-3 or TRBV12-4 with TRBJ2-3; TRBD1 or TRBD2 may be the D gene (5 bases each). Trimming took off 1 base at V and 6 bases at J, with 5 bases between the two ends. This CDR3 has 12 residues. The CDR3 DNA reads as TGTGCCAGCAGTTTAGGGGGGGATACGCAGTATTTT. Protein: CASSLGGDTQYF.

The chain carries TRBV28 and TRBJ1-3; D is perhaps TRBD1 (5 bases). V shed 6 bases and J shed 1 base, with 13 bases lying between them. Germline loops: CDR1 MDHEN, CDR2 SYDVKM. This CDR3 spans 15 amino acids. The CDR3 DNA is TGTGCCAGCAGGGCAGGGAGCAATTCTGGAAACACCATATATTTT. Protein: CASRAGSNSGNTIYF.

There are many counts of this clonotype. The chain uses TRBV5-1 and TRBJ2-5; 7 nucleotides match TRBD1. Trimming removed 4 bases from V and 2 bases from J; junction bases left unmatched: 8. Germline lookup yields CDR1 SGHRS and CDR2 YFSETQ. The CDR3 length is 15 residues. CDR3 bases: TGCGCCAGCAGCATGTACAGGGGAAGGCAAGAGACCCAGTACTTC. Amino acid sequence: CASSMYRGRQETQYF.

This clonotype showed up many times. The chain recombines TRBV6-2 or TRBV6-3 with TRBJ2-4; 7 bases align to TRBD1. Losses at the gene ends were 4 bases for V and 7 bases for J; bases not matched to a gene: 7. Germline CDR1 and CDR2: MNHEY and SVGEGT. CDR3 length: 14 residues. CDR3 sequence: CASSSYTRGNIQYF. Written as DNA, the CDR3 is TGTGCCAGCAGTTCCTATACCAGGGGGAACATTCAGTACTTC.

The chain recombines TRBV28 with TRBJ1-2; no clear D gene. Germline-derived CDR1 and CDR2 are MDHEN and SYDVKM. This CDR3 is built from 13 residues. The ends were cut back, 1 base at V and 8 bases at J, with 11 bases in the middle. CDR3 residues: CASSLSILSGYTF. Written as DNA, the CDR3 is TGTGCCAGCAGTTTATCCATTCTCAGCGGCTACACCTTC.

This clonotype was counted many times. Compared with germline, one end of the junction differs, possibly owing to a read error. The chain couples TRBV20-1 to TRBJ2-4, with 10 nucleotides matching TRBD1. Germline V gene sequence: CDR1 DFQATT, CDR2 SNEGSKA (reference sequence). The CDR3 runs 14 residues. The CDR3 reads CSAGETGGRSIQYF. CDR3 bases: TGCAGTGCTGGAGAGACAGGGGGCCGGAGCATTCAGTACTTC.

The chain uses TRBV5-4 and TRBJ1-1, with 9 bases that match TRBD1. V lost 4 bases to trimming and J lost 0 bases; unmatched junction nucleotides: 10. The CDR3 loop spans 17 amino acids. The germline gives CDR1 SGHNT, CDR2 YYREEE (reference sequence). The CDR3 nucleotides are TGTGCCAGCAGCAGGGACAGGGTGGGTGTCATGAACACTGAAGCTTTCTTT. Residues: CASSRDRVGVMNTEAFF.

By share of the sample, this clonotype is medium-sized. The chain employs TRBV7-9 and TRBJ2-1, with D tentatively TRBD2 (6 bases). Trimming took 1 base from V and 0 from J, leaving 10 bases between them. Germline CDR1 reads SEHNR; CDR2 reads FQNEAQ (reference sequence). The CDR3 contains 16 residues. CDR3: CASSLEAGSSYNEQFF. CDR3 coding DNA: TGTGCCAGCAGCTTAGAGGCGGGGAGCTCCTACAATGAGCAGTTCTTC.

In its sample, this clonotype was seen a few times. The chain's CDR3 is CASSLMEKLFF. The CDR3 DNA is TGTGCCAGCAGCCTTATGGAAAAACTGTTTTTT. The V gene is TRBV11-2, the J gene TRBJ1-4; D not certain. The V and J ends lost 5 bases and 8 bases respectively, with 6 bases between them. Per germline, CDR1 SGHAT and CDR2 FQNNGV. The CDR3 is 11 amino acids.

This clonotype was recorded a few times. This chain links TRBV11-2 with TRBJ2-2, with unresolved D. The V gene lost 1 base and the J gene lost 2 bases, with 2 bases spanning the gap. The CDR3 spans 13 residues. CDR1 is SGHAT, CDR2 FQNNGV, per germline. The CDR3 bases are TGTGCCAGCAGCTTAGTAAACACCGGGGAGCTGTTTTTT. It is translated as CASSLVNTGELFF. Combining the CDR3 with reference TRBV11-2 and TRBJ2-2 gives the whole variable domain EAGVAQSPRYKIIEKRQSVAFWCNPISGHATLYWYQQILGQGPKLLIQFQNNGVVDDSQLPKDRFSAERLKGVDSTLKIQPAKLEDSAVYLCASSLVNTGELFFGEGSRLTVL.

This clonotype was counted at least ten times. The CDR3 region is CASSRSGQAVEQFF. The CDR3 DNA reads as TGTGCCAGCAGCCGGTCGGGACAGGCGGTTGAGCAGTTCTTC. This sequence joins TRBV6-1 and TRBJ2-1; TRBD1 matches at 8 bases. V lost 6 bases, J lost 9 bases, and 10 bases stayed unmatched. Per the germline V gene, CDR1 is MNHNS and CDR2 is SASEGT. The CDR3 length is 14 residues.

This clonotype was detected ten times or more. The CDR3 spells CSAFGQGGYTF. CDR3 DNA: TGCAGTGCTTTTGGACAGGGTGGCTACACCTTC. V usage is TRBV20-1 and J usage is TRBJ1-2, with 8 bases lining up with TRBD1. Germline-derived CDR1 and CDR2 are DFQATT and SNEGSKA (reference sequence). The CDR3 is 11 amino acids. The junction had 3 bases not matched to a gene; V was cut back by 5 bases and J by 7 bases.

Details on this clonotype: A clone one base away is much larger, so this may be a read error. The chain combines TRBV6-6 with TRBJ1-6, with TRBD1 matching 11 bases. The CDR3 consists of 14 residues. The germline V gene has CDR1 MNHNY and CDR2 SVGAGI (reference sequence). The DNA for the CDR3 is TGTGCCAGCATGGACAGGGGGCGGAATTTACCCCTCCACTTT. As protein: CASMDRGRNLPLHF.

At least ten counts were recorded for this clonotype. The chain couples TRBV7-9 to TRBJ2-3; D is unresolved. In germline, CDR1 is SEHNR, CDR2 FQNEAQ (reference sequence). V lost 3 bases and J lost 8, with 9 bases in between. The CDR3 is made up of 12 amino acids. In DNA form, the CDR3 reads TGTGCCAGCAGCTTCGTCGGTACTACGCAGTATTTT. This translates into CASSFVGTTQYF.

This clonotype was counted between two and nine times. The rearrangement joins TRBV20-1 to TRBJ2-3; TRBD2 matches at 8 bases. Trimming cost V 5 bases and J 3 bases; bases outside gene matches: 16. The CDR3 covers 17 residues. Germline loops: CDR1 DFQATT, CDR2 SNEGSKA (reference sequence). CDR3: CSALPSTPGTRTDTQYF. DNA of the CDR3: TGCAGTGCTCTGCCTTCGACCCCCGGGACTAGGACAGATACGCAGTATTTT.

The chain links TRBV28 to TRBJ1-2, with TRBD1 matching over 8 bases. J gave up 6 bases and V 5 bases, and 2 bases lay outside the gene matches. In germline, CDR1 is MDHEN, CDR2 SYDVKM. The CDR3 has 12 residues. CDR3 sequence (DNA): TGTGCCAGCAGTAAACAGGGGGATGGCTACACCTTC. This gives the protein CASSKQGDGYTF.

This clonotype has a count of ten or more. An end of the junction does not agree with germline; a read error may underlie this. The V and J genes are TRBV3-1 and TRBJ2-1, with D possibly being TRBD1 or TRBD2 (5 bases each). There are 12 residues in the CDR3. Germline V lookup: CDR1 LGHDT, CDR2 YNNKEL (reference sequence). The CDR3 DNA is TGTGCCAGCAGCCAAGATCCGGGACCTCGGGTTTTC. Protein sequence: CASSQDPGPRVF.

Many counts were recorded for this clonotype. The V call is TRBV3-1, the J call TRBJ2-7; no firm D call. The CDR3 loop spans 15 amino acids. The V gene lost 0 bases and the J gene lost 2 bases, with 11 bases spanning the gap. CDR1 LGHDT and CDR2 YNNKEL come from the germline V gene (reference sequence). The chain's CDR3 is CASSQDEQFPYEQYF. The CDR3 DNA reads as TGTGCCAGCAGCCAAGATGAACAGTTCCCCTACGAGCAGTACTTC.

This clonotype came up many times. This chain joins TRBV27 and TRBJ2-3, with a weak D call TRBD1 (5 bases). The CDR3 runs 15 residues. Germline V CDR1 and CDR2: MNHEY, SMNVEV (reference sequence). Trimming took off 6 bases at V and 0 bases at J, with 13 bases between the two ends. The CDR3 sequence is CASRLKGSSTDTQYF. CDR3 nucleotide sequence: TGTGCCAGCAGGCTGAAGGGGTCTAGCACAGATACGCAGTATTTT.

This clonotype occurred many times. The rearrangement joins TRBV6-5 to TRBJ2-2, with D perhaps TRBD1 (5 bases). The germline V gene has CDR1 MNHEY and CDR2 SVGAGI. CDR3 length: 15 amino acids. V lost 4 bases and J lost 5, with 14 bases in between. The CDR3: CASSFDSLGTGELFF. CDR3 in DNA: TGTGCCAGCAGTTTTGACAGCCTAGGGACCGGGGAGCTGTTTTTT.

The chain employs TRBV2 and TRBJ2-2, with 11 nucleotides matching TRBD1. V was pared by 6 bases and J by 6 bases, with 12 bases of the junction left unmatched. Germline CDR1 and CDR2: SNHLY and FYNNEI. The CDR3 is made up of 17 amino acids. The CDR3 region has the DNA TGTGCCAGCAGCCGGACAGGGGGCATTGTCGTTGCCGGGGAGCTGTTTTTT. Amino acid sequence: CASSRTGGIVVAGELFF.

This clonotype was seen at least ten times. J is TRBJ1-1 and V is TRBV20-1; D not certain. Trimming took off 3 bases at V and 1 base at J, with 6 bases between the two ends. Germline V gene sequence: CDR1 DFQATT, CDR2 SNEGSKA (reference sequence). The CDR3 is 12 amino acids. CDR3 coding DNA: TGCAGTGCTAGGCGCGGGAACACTGAAGCTTTCTTT. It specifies CSARRGNTEAFF.

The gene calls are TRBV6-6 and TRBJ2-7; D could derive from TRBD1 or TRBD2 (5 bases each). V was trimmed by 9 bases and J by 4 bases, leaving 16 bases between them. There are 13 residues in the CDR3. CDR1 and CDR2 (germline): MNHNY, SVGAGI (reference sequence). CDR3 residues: CARPGPKLYEQYV. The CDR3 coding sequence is TGTGCCAGACCGGGACCTAAACTTTACGAGCAGTACGTC.

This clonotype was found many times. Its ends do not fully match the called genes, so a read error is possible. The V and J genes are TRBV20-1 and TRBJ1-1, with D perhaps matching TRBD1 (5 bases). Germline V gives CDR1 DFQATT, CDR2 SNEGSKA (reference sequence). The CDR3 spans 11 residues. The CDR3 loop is CSASPGRVHSF. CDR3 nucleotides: TGCAGTGCTAGCCCGGGCAGGGTCCATAGTTTT.

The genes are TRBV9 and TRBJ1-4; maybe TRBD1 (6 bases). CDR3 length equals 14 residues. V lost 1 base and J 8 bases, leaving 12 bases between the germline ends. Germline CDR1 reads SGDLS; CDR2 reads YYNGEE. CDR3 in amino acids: CASSVSGVSEKLFF. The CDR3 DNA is TGTGCCAGCAGCGTATCAGGGGTTTCGGAAAAACTGTTTTTT.

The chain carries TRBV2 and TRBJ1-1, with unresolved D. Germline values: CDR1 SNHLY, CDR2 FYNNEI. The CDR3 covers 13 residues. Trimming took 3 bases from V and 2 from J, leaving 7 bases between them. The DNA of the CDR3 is TGTGCCAGCAGTGAGCGGCCAAACACTGAAGCTTTCTTT. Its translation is CASSERPNTEAFF.

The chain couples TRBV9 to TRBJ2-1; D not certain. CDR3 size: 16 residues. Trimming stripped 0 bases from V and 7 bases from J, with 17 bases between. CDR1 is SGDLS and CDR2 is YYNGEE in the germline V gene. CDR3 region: CASSVERQVSRNEQFF. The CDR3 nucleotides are TGTGCCAGCAGCGTAGAAAGGCAGGTCAGTAGGAATGAGCAGTTCTTC.

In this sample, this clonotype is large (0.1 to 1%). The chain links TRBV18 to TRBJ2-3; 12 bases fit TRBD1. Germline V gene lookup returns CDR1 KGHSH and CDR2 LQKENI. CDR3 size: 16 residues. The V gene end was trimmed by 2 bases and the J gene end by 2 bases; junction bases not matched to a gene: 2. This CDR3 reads CASSPGTGGTTDTQYF. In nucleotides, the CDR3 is TGTGCCAGCTCACCAGGGACAGGGGGCACCACAGATACGCAGTATTTT.

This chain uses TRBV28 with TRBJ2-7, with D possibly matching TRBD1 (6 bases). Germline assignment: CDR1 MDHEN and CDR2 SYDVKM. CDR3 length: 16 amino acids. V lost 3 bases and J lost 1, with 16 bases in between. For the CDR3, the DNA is TGTGCCAGCAGTTTTTCGTTCGGACAGTTGTCCTACGAGCAGTACTTC. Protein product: CASSFSFGQLSYEQYF.

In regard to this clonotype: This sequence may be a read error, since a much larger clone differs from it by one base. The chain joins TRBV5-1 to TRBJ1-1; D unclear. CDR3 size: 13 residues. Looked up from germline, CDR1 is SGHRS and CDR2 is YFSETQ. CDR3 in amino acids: CASSLEVSTETFF. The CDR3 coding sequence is TGCGCCAGCAGCTTGGAGGTGAGCACTGAAACTTTCTTT.